This section outlines one T cell receptor (beta chain) sequence together with its context. The specificity of this receptor is unknown. It has no much larger one-base neighbor in the sample; base qualities were not kept. In Seattle, one collaborating source enrolled patients while the infection was active and tracked those patients longitudinally over the course of disease. Whole blood was collected in K2EDTA tubes by collaborating institutions according to the institutions' own protocols. For TCRbeta analysis, collaborators shipped samples as frozen whole blood, isolated PBMCs, or DNA extracted from either of those sample types. The immunoSEQ Assay, a bias-controlled multiplex PCR, was used to amplify TCRbeta CDR3 regions from genomic DNA. Concerning the study's data processing: Within the assay, amplification of reference gene primers was used to estimate how many nucleated cells each sample contained. To quantify the absolute abundance of each unique TCRbeta CDR3 rearrangement, sequence reads were collapsed and filtered. Productive Simpson clonality was computed per sample as the square root of Simpson's diversity index over productive rearrangements. In its TCRdb copy, this immuneACCESS table keeps in-frame sequences only and misses some clones. Where compared with another copy, unresolved V genes explain less than half of these, and the others have no known cause. V, J and clone size derive from that table, while D and trimming were established from the DNA sequence. A total of 300,000 to 350,000 clones appear in this sample, over 80% of them only once. About 6% of the sample belongs to the ten largest clones.

This sample was included in a study of blood T cell repertoires in COVID-19 (dated by TCRdb to between 2020 and 2021). Turning to the overall study: The collaborator samples originated in the United States, Italy and Spain and spanned the acute and convalescent phases of COVID-19. The prospective study material was composed of cDNA or gDNA derived from T cells, B-cell-depleted T cells, or PBMCs. Subjects who had been exposed to COVID-19, were actively infected with it, or had recovered from it provided the deeply sampled blood TCRbeta repertoires that made up the dataset. The repertoires were released in a freely available public database intended as a resource for research on the immune response to SARS-CoV-2. The samples were drawn from the first 160 participants of the ongoing ImmuneRACE study and from 950 to 1,500 subjects provided by 6 global collaborators. A de-identified subject ID, COVID-19 status, age in years and sex were almost always included in the sample metadata. Where available, HLA class I and class II types were obtained from metadata supplied by the sample provider rather than from assay-based typing.

The paper as a whole reports these results and caveats: The quantity of clinical and demographic metadata differed by source and by participant and was supplied without curation.

The CDR3 runs 14 residues from the cysteine to the phenylalanine. Only the CDR3 region is kept as DNA, spanning 42 bases read in frame from base 1. Looking up the germline V gene yields CDR1 SQVTM and CDR2 ANQGSEA. The V end loses 3 bases and the J end loses 5 bases, and a stretch of 16 bases separates them. The chain uses TRBV29-1 and TRBJ1-1; a tentative D call is TRBD1 (5 bases match). This receptor was identified in a woman aged 50 to 65 with COVID-19, enrolled during active disease. Sequenced input: peripheral blood. This receptor carries the CDR3 CSVDLRGVGTEAFF. The nucleotides read TGCAGCGTTGATCTTCGGGGGGTAGGTACTGAAGCTTTCTTT.